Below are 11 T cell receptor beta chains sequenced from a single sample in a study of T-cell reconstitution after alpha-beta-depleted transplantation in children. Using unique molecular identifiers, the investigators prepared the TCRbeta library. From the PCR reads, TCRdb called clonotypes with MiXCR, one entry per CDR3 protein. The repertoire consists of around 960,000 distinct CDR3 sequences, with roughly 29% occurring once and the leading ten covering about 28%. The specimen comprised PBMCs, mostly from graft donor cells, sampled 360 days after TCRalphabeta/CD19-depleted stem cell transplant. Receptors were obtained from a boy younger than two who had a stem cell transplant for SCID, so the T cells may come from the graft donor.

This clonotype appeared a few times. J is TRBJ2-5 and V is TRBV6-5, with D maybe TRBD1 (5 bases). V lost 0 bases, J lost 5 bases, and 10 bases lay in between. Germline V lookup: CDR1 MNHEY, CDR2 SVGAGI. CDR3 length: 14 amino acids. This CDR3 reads CASSYSRAWETQYF. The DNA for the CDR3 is TGTGCCAGCAGTTACTCCAGGGCCTGGGAGACCCAGTACTTC.

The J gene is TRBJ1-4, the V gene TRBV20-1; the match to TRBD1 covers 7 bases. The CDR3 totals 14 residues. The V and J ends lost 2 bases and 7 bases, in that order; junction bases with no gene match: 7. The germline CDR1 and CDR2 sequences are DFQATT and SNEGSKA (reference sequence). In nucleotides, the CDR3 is TGCAGTGCTAGAAATGACAGGGCTGGTGAAAAACTGTTTTTT. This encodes CSARNDRAGEKLFF.

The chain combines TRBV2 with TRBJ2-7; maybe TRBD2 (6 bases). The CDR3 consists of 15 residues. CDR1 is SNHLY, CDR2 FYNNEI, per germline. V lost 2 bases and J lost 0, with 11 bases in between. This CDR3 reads CASSELAASSYEQYF. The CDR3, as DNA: TGTGCCAGCAGTGAATTAGCGGCAAGCTCCTACGAGCAGTACTTC.

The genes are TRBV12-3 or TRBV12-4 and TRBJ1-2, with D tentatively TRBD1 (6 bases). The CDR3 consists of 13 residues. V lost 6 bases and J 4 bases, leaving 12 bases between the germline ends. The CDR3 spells CASSPDRPYGYTF. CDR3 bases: TGTGCCAGCAGCCCTGACAGGCCCTATGGCTACACCTTC.

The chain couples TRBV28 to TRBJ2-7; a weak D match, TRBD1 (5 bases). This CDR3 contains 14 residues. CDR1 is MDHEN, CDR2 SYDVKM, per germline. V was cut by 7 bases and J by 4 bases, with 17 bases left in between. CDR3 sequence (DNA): TGTGCCAGCAAAGGCGCAGGGTCGACGTACGAGCAGTACTTC. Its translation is CASKGAGSTYEQYF. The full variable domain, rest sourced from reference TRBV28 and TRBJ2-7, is DVKVTQSSRYLVKRTGEKVFLECVQDMDHENMFWYRQDPGLGLRLIYFSYDVKMKEKGDIPEGYSVSREKKERFSLILESASTNQTSMYLCASKGAGSTYEQYFGPGTRLTVT.

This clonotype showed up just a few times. The CDR3 protein is CASSFLLAGTKTQYF. The CDR3 DNA reads TGTGCCAGCAGTTTCCTACTAGCGGGGACGAAGACCCAGTACTTC. The rearrangement joins TRBV28 to TRBJ2-5; TRBD2 matches at 10 bases. This CDR3 is 15 amino acids long. CDR1 and CDR2 (germline): MDHEN, SYDVKM. V was pared by 3 bases and J by 6 bases, with 7 bases of the junction left unmatched.

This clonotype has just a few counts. The CDR3 DNA sequence: TGTGCCAGCATAAAACCGGGACAGGGTAATGAGCAGTTCTTC. Its translation is CASIKPGQGNEQFF. The chain employs TRBV27 and TRBJ2-1, with 9 bases that match TRBD1. The germline gives CDR1 MNHEY, CDR2 SMNVEV (reference sequence). The CDR3 extends over 14 amino acids. Trimming cost V 7 bases and J 7 bases; bases outside gene matches: 8.

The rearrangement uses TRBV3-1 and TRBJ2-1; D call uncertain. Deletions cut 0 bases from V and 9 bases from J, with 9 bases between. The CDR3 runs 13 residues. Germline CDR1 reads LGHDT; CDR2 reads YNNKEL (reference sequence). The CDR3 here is CASSQDSHGEQFF. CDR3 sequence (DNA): TGTGCCAGCAGCCAAGACTCACACGGTGAGCAGTTCTTC.

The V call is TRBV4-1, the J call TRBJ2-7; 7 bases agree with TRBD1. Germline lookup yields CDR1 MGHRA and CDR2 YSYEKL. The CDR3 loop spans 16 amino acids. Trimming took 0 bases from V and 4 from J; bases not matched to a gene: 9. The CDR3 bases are TGCGCCAGCAGCCAAGATCGGGACAGAGCAACTTACGAGCAGTACTTC. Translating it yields CASSQDRDRATYEQYF.

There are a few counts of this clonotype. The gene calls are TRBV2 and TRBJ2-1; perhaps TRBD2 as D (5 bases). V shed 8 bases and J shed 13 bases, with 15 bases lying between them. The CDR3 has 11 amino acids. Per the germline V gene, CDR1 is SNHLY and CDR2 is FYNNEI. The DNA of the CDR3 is TGTGCCAGCGACGGGTTAGCGAGTCAGTTCTTC. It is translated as CASDGLASQFF.

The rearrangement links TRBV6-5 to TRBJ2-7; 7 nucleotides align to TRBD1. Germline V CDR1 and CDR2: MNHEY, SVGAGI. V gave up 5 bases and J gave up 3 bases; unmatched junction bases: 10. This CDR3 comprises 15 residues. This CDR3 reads CASSHPATGNYEQYF. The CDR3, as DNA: TGTGCCAGCAGTCACCCAGCGACAGGGAACTACGAGCAGTACTTC.